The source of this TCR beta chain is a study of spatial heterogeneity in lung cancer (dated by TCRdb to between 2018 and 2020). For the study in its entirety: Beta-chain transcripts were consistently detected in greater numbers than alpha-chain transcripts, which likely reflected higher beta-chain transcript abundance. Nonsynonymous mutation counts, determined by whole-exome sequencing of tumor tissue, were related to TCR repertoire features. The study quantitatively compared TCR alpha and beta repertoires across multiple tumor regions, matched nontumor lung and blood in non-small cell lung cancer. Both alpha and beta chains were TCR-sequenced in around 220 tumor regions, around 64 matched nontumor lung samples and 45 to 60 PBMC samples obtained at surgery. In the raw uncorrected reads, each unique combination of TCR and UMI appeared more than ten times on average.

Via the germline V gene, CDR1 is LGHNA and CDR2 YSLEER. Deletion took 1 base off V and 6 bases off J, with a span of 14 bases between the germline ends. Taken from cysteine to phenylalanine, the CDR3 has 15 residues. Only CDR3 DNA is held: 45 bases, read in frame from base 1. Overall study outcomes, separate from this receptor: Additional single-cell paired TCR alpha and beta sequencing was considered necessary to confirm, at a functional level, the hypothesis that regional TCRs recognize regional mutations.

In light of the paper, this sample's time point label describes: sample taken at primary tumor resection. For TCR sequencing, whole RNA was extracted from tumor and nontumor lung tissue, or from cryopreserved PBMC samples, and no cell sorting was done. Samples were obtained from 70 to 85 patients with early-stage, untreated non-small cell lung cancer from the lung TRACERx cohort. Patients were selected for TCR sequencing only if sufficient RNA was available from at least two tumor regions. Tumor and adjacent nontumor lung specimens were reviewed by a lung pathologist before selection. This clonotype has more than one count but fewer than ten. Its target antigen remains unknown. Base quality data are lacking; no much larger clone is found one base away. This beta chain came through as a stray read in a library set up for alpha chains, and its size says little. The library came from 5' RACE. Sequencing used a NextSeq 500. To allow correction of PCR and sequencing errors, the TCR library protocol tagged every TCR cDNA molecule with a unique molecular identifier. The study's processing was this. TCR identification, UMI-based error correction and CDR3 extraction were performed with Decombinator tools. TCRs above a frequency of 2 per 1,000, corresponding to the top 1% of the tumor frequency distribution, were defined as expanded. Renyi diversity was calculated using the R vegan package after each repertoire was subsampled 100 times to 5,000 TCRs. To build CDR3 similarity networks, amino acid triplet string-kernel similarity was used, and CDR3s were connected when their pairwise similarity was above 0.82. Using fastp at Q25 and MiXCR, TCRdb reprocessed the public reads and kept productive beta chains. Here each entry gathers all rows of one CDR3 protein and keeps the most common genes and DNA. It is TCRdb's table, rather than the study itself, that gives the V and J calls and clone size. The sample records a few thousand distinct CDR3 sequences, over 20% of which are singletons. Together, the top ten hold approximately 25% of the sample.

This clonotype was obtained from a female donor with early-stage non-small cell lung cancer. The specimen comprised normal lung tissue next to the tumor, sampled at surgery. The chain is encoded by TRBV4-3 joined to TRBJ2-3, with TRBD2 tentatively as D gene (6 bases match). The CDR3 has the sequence CASSQGGASMDTQYF. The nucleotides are TGCGCCAGCAGCCAAGGCGGGGCTAGCATGGATACGCAGTATTTT.